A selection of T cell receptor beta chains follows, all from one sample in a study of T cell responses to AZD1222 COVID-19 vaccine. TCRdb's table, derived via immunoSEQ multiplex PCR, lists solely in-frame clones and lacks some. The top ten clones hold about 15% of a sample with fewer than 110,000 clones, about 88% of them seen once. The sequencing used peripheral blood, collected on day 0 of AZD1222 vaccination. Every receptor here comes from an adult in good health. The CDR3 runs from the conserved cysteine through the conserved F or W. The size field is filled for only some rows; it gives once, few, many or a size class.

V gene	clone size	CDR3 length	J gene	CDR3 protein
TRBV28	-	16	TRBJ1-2	CASSSGALLARGGYTF
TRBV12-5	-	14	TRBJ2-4	CASGLGVAKNIQYF
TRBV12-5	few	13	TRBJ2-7	CASGWEISYEQYF
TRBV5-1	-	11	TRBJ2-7	CASSFRDEQYF
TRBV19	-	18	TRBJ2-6	CASSIGLAGSSGANVLTF
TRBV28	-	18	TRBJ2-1	CASSLNIAGGPPYNEQFF
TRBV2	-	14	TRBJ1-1	CASSIRAKNTEAFF
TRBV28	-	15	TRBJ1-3	CASSLPQATGNTIYF
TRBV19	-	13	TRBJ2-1	CASSIISFYEQFF
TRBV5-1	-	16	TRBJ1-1	CASSLLPGQLNTEAFF
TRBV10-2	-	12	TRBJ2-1	CASKGTANEQFF
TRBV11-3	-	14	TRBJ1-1	CASSLMWEGTEAFF
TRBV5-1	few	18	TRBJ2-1	CASSLNPGLAGVGNEQFF
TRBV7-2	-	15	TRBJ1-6	CASSPSIGTNSPLHF
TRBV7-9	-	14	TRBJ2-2	CASSFVQGAGELFF
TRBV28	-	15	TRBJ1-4	CASARGAGNNEKLFF